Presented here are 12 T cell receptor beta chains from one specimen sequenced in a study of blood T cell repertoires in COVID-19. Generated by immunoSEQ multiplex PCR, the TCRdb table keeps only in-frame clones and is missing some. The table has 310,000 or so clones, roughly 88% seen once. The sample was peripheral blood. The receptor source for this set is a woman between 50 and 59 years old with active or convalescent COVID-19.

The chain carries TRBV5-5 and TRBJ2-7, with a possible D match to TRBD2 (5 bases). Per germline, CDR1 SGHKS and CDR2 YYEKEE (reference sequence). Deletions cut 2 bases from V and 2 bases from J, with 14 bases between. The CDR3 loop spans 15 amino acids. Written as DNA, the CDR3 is TGTGCCAGCAGCTTAGACTTACTAGTTGCCTACGAGCAGTACTTC. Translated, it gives CASSLDLLVAYEQYF.

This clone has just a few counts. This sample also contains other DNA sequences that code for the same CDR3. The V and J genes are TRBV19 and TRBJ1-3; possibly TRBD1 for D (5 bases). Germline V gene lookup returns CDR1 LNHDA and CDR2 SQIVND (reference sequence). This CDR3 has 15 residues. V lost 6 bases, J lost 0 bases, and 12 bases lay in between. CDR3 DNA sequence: TGTGCCAGTAGCTGGCAGGGCGACTCTGGAAACACCATATATTTT. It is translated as CASSWQGDSGNTIYF.

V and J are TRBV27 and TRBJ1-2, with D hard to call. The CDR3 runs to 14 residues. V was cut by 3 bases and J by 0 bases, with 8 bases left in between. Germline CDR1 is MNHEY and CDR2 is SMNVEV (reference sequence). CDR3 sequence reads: CASSFGQANYGYTF. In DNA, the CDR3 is TGTGCCAGCAGTTTTGGGCAGGCTAACTATGGCTACACCTTC.

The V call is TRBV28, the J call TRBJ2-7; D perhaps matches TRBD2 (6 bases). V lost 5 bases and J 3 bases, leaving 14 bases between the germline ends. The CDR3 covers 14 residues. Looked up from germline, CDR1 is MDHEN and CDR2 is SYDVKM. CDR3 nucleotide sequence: TGTGCCAGCAGTCTTCCGGGACTCAACTACGAGCAGTACTTC. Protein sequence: CASSLPGLNYEQYF.

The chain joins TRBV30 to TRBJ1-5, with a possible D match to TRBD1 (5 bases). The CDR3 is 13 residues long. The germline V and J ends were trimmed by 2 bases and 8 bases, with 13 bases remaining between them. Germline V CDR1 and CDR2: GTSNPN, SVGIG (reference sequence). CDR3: CAWSRAGQEPQHF. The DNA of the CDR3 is TGTGCCTGGAGTAGGGCAGGGCAGGAGCCCCAGCATTTT.

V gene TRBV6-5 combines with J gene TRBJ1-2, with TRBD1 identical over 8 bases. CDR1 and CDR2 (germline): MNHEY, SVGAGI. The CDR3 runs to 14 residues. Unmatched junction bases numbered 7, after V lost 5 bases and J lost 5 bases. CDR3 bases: TGTGCCAGCAGTCCCAGGGGGCGAGGGTATGGCTACACCTTC. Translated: CASSPRGRGYGYTF.

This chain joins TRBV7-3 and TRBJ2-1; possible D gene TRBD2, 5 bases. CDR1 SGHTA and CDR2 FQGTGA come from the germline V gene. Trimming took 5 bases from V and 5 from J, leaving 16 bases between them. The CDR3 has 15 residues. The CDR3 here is CASSPTASPNNEQFF. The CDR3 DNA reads TGTGCCAGCAGCCCGACGGCTAGCCCAAACAATGAGCAGTTCTTC.

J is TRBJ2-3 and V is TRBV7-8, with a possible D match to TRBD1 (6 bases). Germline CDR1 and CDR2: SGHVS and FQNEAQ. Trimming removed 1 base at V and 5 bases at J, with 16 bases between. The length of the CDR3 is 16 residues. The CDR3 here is CASSLDLGGKGDTQYF. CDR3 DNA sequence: TGTGCCAGCAGCTTAGATTTAGGGGGAAAGGGAGATACGCAGTATTTT. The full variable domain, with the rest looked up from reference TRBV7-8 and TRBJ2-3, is GAGVSQSPRYKVAKRGQDVALRCDPISGHVSLFWYQQALGQGPEFLTYFQNEAQLDKSGLPSDRFFAERPEGSVSTLKIQRTQQEDSAVYLCASSLDLGGKGDTQYFGPGTRLTVL.

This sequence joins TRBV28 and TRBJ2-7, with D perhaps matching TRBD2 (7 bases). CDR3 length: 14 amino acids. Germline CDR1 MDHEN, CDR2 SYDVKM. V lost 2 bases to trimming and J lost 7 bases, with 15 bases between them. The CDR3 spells CASSLAGDTTEQYF. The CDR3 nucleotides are TGTGCCAGCAGTTTAGCGGGGGACACCACAGAGCAGTACTTC.

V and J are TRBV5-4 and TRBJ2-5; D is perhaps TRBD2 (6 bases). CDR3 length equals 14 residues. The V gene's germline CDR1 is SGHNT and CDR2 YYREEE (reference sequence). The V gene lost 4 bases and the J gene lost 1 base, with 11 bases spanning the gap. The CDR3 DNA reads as TGTGCCAGCAGCCCTCGACTAGTCCAAGAGACCCAGTACTTC. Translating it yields CASSPRLVQETQYF.

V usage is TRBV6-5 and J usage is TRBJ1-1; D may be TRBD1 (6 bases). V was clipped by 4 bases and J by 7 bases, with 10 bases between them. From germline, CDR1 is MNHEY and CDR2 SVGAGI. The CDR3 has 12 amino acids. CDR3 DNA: TGTGCCAGCAGTTCTGGACAGAGTGAAGCTTTCTTT. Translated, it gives CASSSGQSEAFF.

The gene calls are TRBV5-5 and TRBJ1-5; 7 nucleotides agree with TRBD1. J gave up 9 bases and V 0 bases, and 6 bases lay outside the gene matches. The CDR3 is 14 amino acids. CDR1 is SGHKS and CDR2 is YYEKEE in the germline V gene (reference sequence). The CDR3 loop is CASSLGQGHRPQHF. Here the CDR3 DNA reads TGTGCCAGCAGCTTGGGACAGGGCCATAGGCCCCAGCATTTT.